One sample yielded the 22 T cell receptor beta chains listed below, sequenced in a study of T cell responses to AZD1222 COVID-19 vaccine. The assay was immunoSEQ multiplex PCR, and TCRdb's table has in-frame clones only and misses some. The sample yields 150,000 or so clones, approximately 91% seen once. Sequencing used peripheral blood, obtained 28 days after the second AZD1222 dose. The origin of the receptors is an adult who received the AZD1222 COVID-19 vaccine.

This chain joins TRBV7-8 and TRBJ1-4; D is possibly TRBD1 (5 bases). The germline V gene has CDR1 SGHVS and CDR2 FQNEAQ. Trimming stripped 2 bases from V and 8 bases from J, with 12 bases between. There are 14 residues in the CDR3. The CDR3 nucleotides are TGTGCCAGCAGCTTAACCCAGGGTGACGAAAAACTGTTTTTT. It yields the protein CASSLTQGDEKLFF.

This chain connects TRBV4-2 to TRBJ2-7; D remains unclear. V gave up 0 bases and J gave up 1 base, with 10 bases separating them. Germline CDR1 reads LGHNA; CDR2 reads YNFKEQ. This CDR3 has 15 amino acids. DNA of the CDR3: TGTGCCAGCAGCCAAGATCTTGCAGTTTCCTACGAGCAGTACTTC. Amino acid sequence: CASSQDLAVSYEQYF.

CDR3 sequence: CASSVLAGPGGGEQFF. DNA for the CDR3: TGTGCCAGCAGCGTCTTAGCGGGTCCAGGAGGGGGTGAGCAGTTCTTC. The chain recombines TRBV7-9 with TRBJ2-1; D might be TRBD2 (7 bases). CDR3 length: 16 residues. Germline-derived CDR1 and CDR2 are SEHNR and FQNEAQ (reference sequence). Trimming shortened V by 5 bases and J by 9 bases, and 23 bases separated the two germline ends.

The chain employs TRBV2 and TRBJ2-7; 11 nucleotides match TRBD1. The CDR3 has 17 residues. Germline trimming cut 7 bases from V and 2 bases from J; bases unmatched to any gene: 13. The germline V gene has CDR1 SNHLY and CDR2 FYNNEI. The CDR3 sequence: CASTRDRGRRGAYEQYF. The DNA for the CDR3 is TGTGCCAGCACCCGGGACAGGGGGAGGCGGGGGGCCTACGAGCAGTACTTC.

This clone was seen a single time. The chain couples TRBV27 to TRBJ1-2; 7 bases are shared with TRBD1. V lost 6 bases, J lost 8 bases, and 12 bases stayed unmatched. This CDR3 has 14 amino acids. CDR1 is MNHEY and CDR2 is SMNVEV in the germline V gene (reference sequence). CDR3 in DNA: TGTGCCAGCAGGGAGGCCTCGGACAGGCGAGGCTACACCTTC. Translation: CASREASDRRGYTF.

This clone is a singleton in its sample. The chain couples TRBV28 to TRBJ1-5; no clear D gene. The CDR3 is 15 residues long. The V gene lost 1 base and the J gene lost 7 bases, with 14 bases spanning the gap. CDR1 and CDR2 (germline): MDHEN, SYDVKM. The CDR3 reads CASSLSEVMRQPQHF. In DNA form, the CDR3 reads TGTGCCAGCAGTTTATCGGAGGTTATGCGGCAGCCCCAGCATTTT.

This clone is a singleton in its sample. The gene calls are TRBV3-1 (or the pseudogene TRBV3-2) and TRBJ1-1, with D hard to call. Germline V gene data show CDR1 as LGHDT and CDR2 as YNNKEL (reference sequence). The V and J ends lost 0 bases and 7 bases respectively, with 6 bases between them. The CDR3 length is 12 residues. For the CDR3, the DNA is TGTGCCAGCAGCCAAGATCGAGTTGAAGCTTTCTTT. It codes for CASSQDRVEAFF.

The CDR3 spells CASSSLAGGTYGEQYF. The CDR3 nucleotides are TGTGCCAGCAGCTCGTTAGCGGGGGGGACTTATGGCGAGCAGTACTTC. This rearrangement joins TRBV5-6 to TRBJ2-7; the match to TRBD2 covers 11 bases. The J segment lost 6 bases and the V segment lost 3 bases, leaving 11 bases of the junction unmatched. Looked up from germline, CDR1 is SGHDT and CDR2 is YYEEEE. This CDR3 spans 16 amino acids. Looking up the rest from reference TRBV5-6 and TRBJ2-7 gives the full variable domain: DAGVTQSPTHLIKTRGQQVTLRCSPKSGHDTVSWYQQALGQGPQFIFQYYEEEERQRGNFPDRFSGHQFPNYSSELNVNALLLGDSALYLCASSSLAGGTYGEQYFGPGTRLTVT.

The rearrangement uses TRBV4-1 and TRBJ2-3, with D perhaps TRBD1 or TRBD2 (5 bases each). The V gene's germline CDR1 is MGHRA and CDR2 YSYEKL. Between the trimmed V and J ends, which lost 6 bases and 4 bases, there was a span of 20 bases. The CDR3 spans 16 residues. For the CDR3, the DNA is TGCGCCAGCAGTCTCAGGGCGGGTCCGGTTGCAGATACGCAGTATTTT. Residues: CASSLRAGPVADTQYF.

In its sample, this clone was seen many times. The genes are TRBV7-9 and TRBJ2-1; 13 bases align to TRBD2. The CDR3 is 17 amino acids. The V gene's germline CDR1 is SEHNR and CDR2 FQNEAQ (reference sequence). With 3 bases clipped from V and 8 bases from J, the junction kept 10 bases outside the gene matches. The CDR3 region is CASSFRTSGSKLHEQFF. CDR3 coding DNA: TGTGCCAGCAGCTTCCGGACTAGCGGGAGTAAATTGCATGAGCAGTTCTTC.

The chain combines TRBV11-2 with TRBJ2-1, with 11 bases matching TRBD2. V was clipped by 3 bases and J by 4 bases; unmatched bases: 8. The CDR3 consists of 17 residues. In germline, CDR1 is SGHAT, CDR2 FQNNGV. CDR3: CASSFVPSGRKYNEQFF. Here the CDR3 DNA reads TGTGCCAGCAGCTTCGTCCCTAGCGGGAGGAAATACAATGAGCAGTTCTTC.

In its sample, this clone was seen once. This chain connects TRBV28 to TRBJ2-5, with 11 nucleotides matching TRBD2. Germline assignment: CDR1 MDHEN and CDR2 SYDVKM. V dropped 5 bases and J dropped 0; count of bases not matched to a gene: 5. This CDR3 contains 16 residues. The CDR3 nucleotides read TGTGCCAGCAGTACGGGACTAGCGGAGTACCAAGAGACCCAGTACTTC. Translated: CASSTGLAEYQETQYF.

The chain employs TRBV11-2 and TRBJ1-1, with 8 bases that match TRBD1. The CDR3 is 13 amino acids. J lost 5 bases, V lost 5 bases, and 4 bases had no gene match. Looked up from germline, CDR1 is SGHAT and CDR2 is FQNNGV. CDR3 DNA: TGTGCCAGCAGCGGACAGGGAATTACTGAAGCTTTCTTT. It specifies CASSGQGITEAFF.

The chain uses TRBV29-1 and TRBJ1-2; D is perhaps TRBD1 (6 bases). The CDR3 has 10 residues. Between the trimmed V and J ends, which lost 7 bases and 7 bases, there was a span of 10 bases. Germline V CDR1 and CDR2: SQVTM, ANQGSEA. This CDR3 reads CSATGGGYTF. As DNA, the CDR3 is TGCAGCGCGACAGGAGGTGGCTACACCTTC.

This chain links TRBV2 with TRBJ2-7; 7 nucleotides match TRBD2. The ends lost 4 bases at V and 0 bases at J; junction bases unmatched: 3. CDR3 size: 14 residues. CDR1 SNHLY and CDR2 FYNNEI come from the germline V gene. The CDR3 is CASSAAGVSYEQYF. The CDR3 DNA sequence: TGTGCCAGCAGTGCGGCGGGAGTCTCCTACGAGCAGTACTTC.

This clone was counted a single time. The rearrangement joins TRBV27 to TRBJ2-1, with 11 nucleotides matching TRBD2. V shed 7 bases, J shed 1 base, and the junction held 6 bases outside the gene matches. CDR3 length: 16 residues. The germline V gene has CDR1 MNHEY and CDR2 SMNVEV (reference sequence). This chain's CDR3 is CASTPLAGGSYNEQFF. CDR3 nucleotides: TGTGCCAGCACGCCGTTAGCGGGAGGGTCCTACAATGAGCAGTTCTTC.

This clone has only a few counts. This chain links TRBV25-1 with TRBJ1-1, with 7 bases matching TRBD1. V shed 6 bases and J 8 bases; nucleotides not matched to a gene: 9. This CDR3 has 13 amino acids. Germline V gene sequence: CDR1 MGHDK, CDR2 SYGVNS. This CDR3 reads CASSDQQGREAFF. CDR3 nucleotide sequence: TGTGCCAGCAGCGACCAACAGGGGCGCGAAGCTTTCTTT.

This chain links TRBV2 with TRBJ1-1; a possible D gene is TRBD1 (5 bases). Germline assignment: CDR1 SNHLY and CDR2 FYNNEI. The V gene lost 7 bases and the J gene lost 1 base, with 13 bases spanning the gap. CDR3 length: 14 amino acids. The CDR3 reads CASKKQDSNTEAFF. DNA of the CDR3: TGTGCCAGCAAGAAACAGGACTCGAACACTGAAGCTTTCTTT.

This rearrangement joins TRBV4-2 to TRBJ1-6; TRBD1 might be the D (5 bases). The CDR3 covers 16 residues. Germline CDR1 LGHNA, CDR2 YNFKEQ. Trimming removed 0 bases from V and 13 bases from J, with 19 bases in between. The DNA of the CDR3 is TGTGCCAGCAGCCAAGAGGCTCGGGGCAGCGGATTCCCCCTCCACTTT. Encoded protein: CASSQEARGSGFPLHF.

This chain connects TRBV7-2 to TRBJ2-3; D could derive from TRBD1 or TRBD2 (5 bases each). Per the germline V gene, CDR1 is SGHTA and CDR2 is FQGNSA. The ends were cut back, 2 bases at V and 2 bases at J, with 14 bases in the middle. The CDR3 consists of 16 residues. CDR3 nucleotides: TGTGCCAGCAGCTTAAATCCCGGGGCGGCCACAGATACGCAGTATTTT. Protein: CASSLNPGAATDTQYF. The full variable domain, completed using reference TRBV7-2 and TRBJ2-3, is GAGVSQSPSNKVTEKGKDVELRCDPISGHTALYWYRQSLGQGLEFLIYFQGNSAPDKSGLPSDRFSAERTGGSVSTLTIQRTQQEDSAVYLCASSLNPGAATDTQYFGPGTRLTVL.

This clone showed up just a few times. The chain links TRBV11-3 to TRBJ2-3; D uncertain. Trimming cost V 0 bases and J 8 bases, with 9 bases left between them. Germline CDR1 and CDR2: SGHNT and YENEEA. The CDR3 has 13 residues. CDR3 nucleotide sequence: TGTGCCAGCAGCTTAGATAATACCGGTACGCAGTATTTT. It encodes CASSLDNTGTQYF.

V and J are TRBV6-5 and TRBJ1-1; TRBD1 might be the D (6 bases). The CDR3 contains 14 residues. Trimming removed 6 bases at V and 7 bases at J, with 18 bases between. CDR1 is MNHEY and CDR2 is SVGAGI in the germline V gene. The CDR3 sequence is CASSLQGHVLEAFF. CDR3 nucleotide sequence: TGTGCCAGCAGCCTTCAGGGACACGTACTTGAAGCTTTCTTT.